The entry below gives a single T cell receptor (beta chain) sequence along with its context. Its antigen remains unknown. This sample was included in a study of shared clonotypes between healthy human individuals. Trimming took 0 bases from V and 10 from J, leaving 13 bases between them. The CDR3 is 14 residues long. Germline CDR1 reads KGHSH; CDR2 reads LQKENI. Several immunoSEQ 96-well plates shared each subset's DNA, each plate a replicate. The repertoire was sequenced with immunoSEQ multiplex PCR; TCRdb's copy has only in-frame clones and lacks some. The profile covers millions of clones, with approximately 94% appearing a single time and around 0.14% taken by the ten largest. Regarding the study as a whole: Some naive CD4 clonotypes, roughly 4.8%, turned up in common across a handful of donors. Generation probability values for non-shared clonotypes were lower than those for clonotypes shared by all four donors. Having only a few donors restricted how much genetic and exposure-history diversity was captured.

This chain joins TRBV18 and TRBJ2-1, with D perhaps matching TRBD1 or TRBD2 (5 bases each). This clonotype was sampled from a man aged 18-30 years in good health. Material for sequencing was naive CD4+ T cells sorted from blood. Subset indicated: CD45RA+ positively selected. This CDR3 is CASSPPLGRGEQFF. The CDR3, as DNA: TGTGCCAGCTCACCACCGTTGGGGCGAGGGGAGCAGTTCTTC.